This is a list of T cell receptor beta chains from one sample in a study of human T cells and chemical hapten exposure. Via MiXCR, TCRdb re-called the RACE reads, giving one row per CDR3 protein. The repertoire has some 90,000 distinct CDR3 sequences, around 9.9% of them found once; the top ten carry 0.8% to 1.2%. The specimen was whole blood, collected in connection with sensitization to the hapten diphenylcyclopropenone (DPC). These receptor sequences come from a woman in her 30s with alopecia areata. Some clones in this sample may be carry-over from other donors' samples. Each CDR3 is given with its conserved first and last residue. The D gene is left open where the match is weak. Clone size is stated in some rows and not others, as once, few, many or a class when expanded.

clone_size j_call d_call v_call cdr3_nt cdr3_aa
. TRBJ1-4 . TRBV20-1 TGCAGTGCTAGTTCCGGGACGGCGGAGGGAAAACTGTTTTTT CSASSGTAEGKLFF
. TRBJ1-5 . TRBV5-5 TGTGCCAGCAGCCCCGGTGGGGGCGACGACCTGATTGGCAATCAGCCCCAGCATTTT CASSPGGGDDLIGNQPQHF
many TRBJ1-2 TRBD1 TRBV12-3/TRBV12-4 TGTGCCAGCAGTTTTGCAGGGGGCAGAGCTAACTATGGCTACACCTTC CASSFAGGRANYGYTF
. TRBJ2-3 TRBD2 TRBV6-4 TGTGCCAGCGGTGGGACTAGCGGGAGCACAGATACGCAGTATTTT CASGGTSGSTDTQYF
many TRBJ2-1 TRBD2 TRBV6-2/TRBV6-3 TGTGCCAGCAGTTTCTACGCGGGAGGTATGGGTGAGCAGTTCTTC CASSFYAGGMGEQFF
. TRBJ1-1 . TRBV11-2 TGTGCCAGCAGCTCGTATTTGAACACTGAAGCTTTCTTT CASSSYLNTEAFF
many TRBJ2-1 . TRBV7-9 TGTGCCAGCAGCTCAGGGGGGCATATGATCCCCTTCTTC CASSSGGHMIPFF
few TRBJ1-2 . TRBV7-9 TGTGCCAGCAGCTTGTGGAGCCGGGGCTACACCTTC CASSLWSRGYTF
. TRBJ1-1 . TRBV27 TGTGCCAGCAGTTGGGGGATGGGACAGAACACTGAAGCTTTCTTT CASSWGMGQNTEAFF
few TRBJ2-1 . TRBV7-2 TGTGCCAGCAGCTTGACTCAAGACAATGAGCAGTTCTTC CASSLTQDNEQFF
many TRBJ1-1 . TRBV5-5 TGTGCCAGCAGCCGAACGGAGAAACAGCTTGAAGCTTTCTTT CASSRTEKQLEAFF
many TRBJ1-1 TRBD1 TRBV18 TGTGCCAGCTCACAAGGGGACAGTCCTGTCTTT CASSQGDSPVF
. TRBJ2-2 TRBD1 TRBV19 TGTGCCAGTAGTAGGACTCAGACAGGGACGGTCGGGGAGCTGTTTTTT CASSRTQTGTVGELFF
few TRBJ2-5 . TRBV13 TGTGCCAGCAGCTTAGGGGCGAACCAAGAGACCCAGTACTTC CASSLGANQETQYF
many TRBJ2-1 TRBD2 TRBV28 TGTGCCAGCAGTTTACCCGGGACTAGCCACAATGAGCAGTTCTTC CASSLPGTSHNEQFF
many TRBJ1-2 . TRBV5-4 TGTGCCAGCAGCTTGGCCCAGATAGGAGGCTACACCTTC CASSLAQIGGYTF
. TRBJ2-3 TRBD2 TRBV4-2 TGTGCCAGCAGCCAAGACTGGCTAGCGGGGGGTCTCACTTACTACACAGATACGCAGTATTTT CASSQDWLAGGLTYYTDTQYF
many TRBJ1-3 . TRBV5-5 TGTGCCAGCAGCTTAGGACAGACGAGCTCTGGAAACACCATATATTTT CASSLGQTSSGNTIYF
. TRBJ2-7 . TRBV28 TGTGCCAGCAGTCTCGGCGGCACCTACGAGCAGTACTTC CASSLGGTYEQYF
many TRBJ2-7 TRBD1 TRBV29-1 TGCAGCGTTGCCCCAGACAGGGGGAGACTATACGAGCAGTACTTC CSVAPDRGRLYEQYF
. TRBJ2-2 . TRBV6-5 TGTGCCAGCAGTTACTCGCGCGGGATCATTACCGGGGAGCTGTTTTTT CASSYSRGIITGELFF
many TRBJ2-3 TRBD2 TRBV6-2/TRBV6-3 TGTGCCAGCAGTCGGACTAGCGGGAGTCCAGATACGCAGTATTTT CASSRTSGSPDTQYF